The subject of this entry is one TCR beta chain. This record comes from a study of blood T cell repertoires in COVID-19. Germline CDR1 reads SGHRS; CDR2 reads YFSETQ. V lost 0 bases and J lost 4, with 10 bases in between. The CDR3 is made up of 14 amino acids. Data came from immunoSEQ multiplex PCR; TCRdb stores just in-frame clones and leaves some out. This sample has 150,000 to 200,000 clones, with 80% to 85% found just once. The clonotype originates from a man between 65 and 85 years old with active or convalescent COVID-19. The V and J genes are TRBV5-1 and TRBJ1-2; D call uncertain. The specimen sequenced was peripheral blood. CDR3 DNA: TGCGCCAGCAGCTTGGCGCCAGACTTCTATGGCTACACCTTC. It is translated as CASSLAPDFYGYTF. The full variable domain, its missing parts supplied by reference TRBV5-1 and TRBJ1-2, is KAGVTQTPRYLIKTRGQQVTLSCSPISGHRSVSWYQQTPGQGLQFLFEYFSETQRNKGNFPGRFSGRQFSNSRSEMNVSTLELGDSALYLCASSLAPDFYGYTFGSGTRLTVV.